Following are 22 T cell receptor beta chains from one sample sequenced in a study of shared clonotypes between healthy human individuals. Profiling relied on immunoSEQ multiplex PCR, and the TCRdb table lists in-frame clones only, not all of them. This sample has 2,100,000 or so clones; approximately 96% occur once, and the top ten carry approximately 0.13%. Sequencing used naive CD4+ T cells sorted from blood. Subset: CD45RA+ positively selected. Source of these receptors: a man aged 18 to 30 in good health.

The genes are TRBV27 and TRBJ1-1; the D is unclear. Trimming took off 3 bases at V and 0 bases at J, with 14 bases between the two ends. The germline CDR1 and CDR2 sequences are MNHEY and SMNVEV (reference sequence). The CDR3 loop spans 16 amino acids. CDR3 sequence: CASSFIPRQLNTEAFF. In DNA, the CDR3 is TGTGCCAGCAGTTTCATTCCCAGACAACTGAACACTGAAGCTTTCTTT.

The chain has TRBV12-5 and TRBJ2-5, with D uncertain. Trimming shortened V by 1 base and J by 12 bases, and 9 bases separated the two germline ends. The CDR3 contains 11 residues. Germline assignment: CDR1 LGHNT and CDR2 FRNRAP. The CDR3 loop reads CASGLETKEYF. The CDR3 DNA follows: TGTGCTAGTGGTTTGGAAACGAAGGAGTACTTC.

V and J are TRBV7-3 and TRBJ2-1, with TRBD2 matching 7 bases. CDR1 and CDR2 (germline): SGHTA, FQGTGA. There are 16 residues in the CDR3. Trimming at V came to 2 bases and at J to 4 bases, leaving 8 bases not matched to a gene. In nucleotides, the CDR3 is TGTGCCAGCAGCTTAGGTCGGGAGGCCTTTTACAATGAGCAGTTCTTC. Translation gives CASSLGREAFYNEQFF. Supplemented by reference TRBV7-3 and TRBJ2-1, the full variable domain reads GAGVSQTPSNKVTEKGKYVELRCDPISGHTALYWYRQSLGQGPEFLIYFQGTGAADDSGLPNDRFFAVRPEGSVSTLKIQRTERGDSAVYLCASSLGREAFYNEQFFGPGTRLTVL.

This chain uses TRBV28 with TRBJ1-5; D call uncertain. Germline CDR1 MDHEN, CDR2 SYDVKM. The CDR3 spans 12 residues. This CDR3 reads CAARGSNQPQHF. In DNA form, the CDR3 reads TGTGCAGCAAGAGGGAGCAATCAGCCCCAGCATTTT.

This clone has a handful of counts. The same CDR3 is also encoded by other DNA sequences in this sample. The chain joins TRBV19 to TRBJ1-5, with a possible D match to TRBD1 (6 bases). Germline CDR1 reads LNHDA; CDR2 reads SQIVND (reference sequence). Trimming removed 4 bases at V and 1 base at J, with 8 bases between. The CDR3 covers 14 residues. The CDR3 reads CASSTQGSNQPQHF. For the CDR3, the DNA is TGTGCCAGTAGTACACAGGGCAGCAATCAGCCCCAGCATTTT. Using reference TRBV19 and TRBJ1-5 for the parts outside the CDR3, the full variable domain is DGGITQSPKYLFRKEGQNVTLSCEQNLNHDAMYWYRQDPGQGLRLIYYSQIVNDFQKGDIAEGYSVSREKKESFPLTVTSAQKNPTAFYLCASSTQGSNQPQHFGDGTRLSIL.

The rearrangement joins TRBV12-5 to TRBJ2-1; perhaps D is TRBD1 or TRBD2 (5 bases each). Germline loops: CDR1 LGHNT, CDR2 FRNRAP. With 6 bases removed from V and 10 bases from J, the gap between germline ends came to 22 bases. The CDR3 totals 15 residues. CDR3 in amino acids: CASGRSRDRGREQFF. The DNA for the CDR3 is TGTGCTAGTGGCCGCTCCCGGGACCGTGGTAGGGAGCAGTTCTTC.

The genes are TRBV11-2 and TRBJ2-7; no firm D call. Germline CDR1 is SGHAT and CDR2 is FQNNGV. This CDR3 comprises 12 residues. V shed 5 bases and J shed 0 bases, with 5 bases lying between them. CDR3 in amino acids: CASSRSSYEQYF. In DNA, the CDR3 is TGTGCCAGCAGCCGGAGCTCCTACGAGCAGTACTTC.

The chain has TRBV6-5 and TRBJ2-1; D is possibly TRBD1 (5 bases). CDR3 length: 15 residues. Germline V gives CDR1 MNHEY, CDR2 SVGAGI. The germline V and J ends were trimmed by 6 bases and 4 bases, with 16 bases remaining between them. CDR3 nucleotide sequence: TGTGCCAGCAGGCTGGGCAGGGCCGTTTACAATGAGCAGTTCTTC. It yields the protein CASRLGRAVYNEQFF.

J is TRBJ2-2 and V is TRBV4-1; possible D gene TRBD2, 6 bases. The CDR3 length is 16 residues. Germline values: CDR1 MGHRA, CDR2 YSYEKL. V shed 1 base and J shed 6 bases, with 15 bases lying between them. The CDR3: CASSQGSGSGSGELFF. The DNA of the CDR3 is TGCGCCAGCAGCCAAGGAAGCGGGTCGGGTTCCGGGGAGCTGTTTTTT.

The chain is built from TRBV19 and TRBJ2-3; 9 bases are shared with TRBD1. The junction had 10 bases not matched to a gene; V was cut back by 7 bases and J by 2 bases. The CDR3 has 16 residues. The germline V gene has CDR1 LNHDA and CDR2 SQIVND (reference sequence). In DNA form, the CDR3 reads TGTGCCAGTACCCCATTGGGACAGGGCTCCACAGATACGCAGTATTTT. Protein: CASTPLGQGSTDTQYF.

The gene calls are TRBV28 and TRBJ1-5, with a weak D call TRBD1 (5 bases). In germline, CDR1 is MDHEN, CDR2 SYDVKM. The germline V and J ends were trimmed by 6 bases and 2 bases, with 14 bases remaining between them. The CDR3 covers 15 residues. The DNA of the CDR3 is TGTGCCAGCAGCCCCAGGGATATAGGCAATCAGCCCCAGCATTTT. Amino acid sequence: CASSPRDIGNQPQHF. The whole variable domain, filled in from reference TRBV28 and TRBJ1-5, reads DVKVTQSSRYLVKRTGEKVFLECVQDMDHENMFWYRQDPGLGLRLIYFSYDVKMKEKGDIPEGYSVSREKKERFSLILESASTNQTSMYLCASSPRDIGNQPQHFGDGTRLSIL.

Only a few counts were recorded for this clone. At the DNA level, this CDR3 is encoded by other sequences in the same sample as well. The genes are TRBV11-2 and TRBJ2-3; D perhaps matches TRBD2 (6 bases). CDR1 SGHAT and CDR2 FQNNGV come from the germline V gene. The V gene lost 5 bases and the J gene lost 0 bases, with 9 bases spanning the gap. The CDR3 sequence is 14 residues long. CDR3 protein: CASSPGLSTDTQYF. Here the CDR3 DNA reads TGTGCCAGCAGCCCGGGACTTAGCACAGATACGCAGTATTTT.

V and J are TRBV5-1 and TRBJ2-2; D not certain. This CDR3 is built from 13 residues. V was cut by 5 bases and J by 6 bases, with 11 bases left in between. Germline lookup yields CDR1 SGHRS and CDR2 YFSETQ. The CDR3 DNA sequence: TGCGCCAGCAGTCCCTCCTTGCCCGGGGAGCTGTTTTTT. This codes for CASSPSLPGELFF.

This sequence joins TRBV4-3 and TRBJ2-1; tentative D call: TRBD2 (5 bases). CDR3 length: 13 amino acids. The V and J ends lost 3 bases and 7 bases respectively, with 10 bases between them. The germline V gene has CDR1 LGHNA and CDR2 YSLEER. The CDR3 here is CASSQLLENEQFF. For the CDR3, the DNA is TGCGCCAGCAGCCAGCTACTAGAGAATGAGCAGTTCTTC.

The chain couples TRBV19 to TRBJ2-4, with 8 bases that match TRBD2. The V segment lost 2 bases and the J segment 0 bases; nucleotides outside the gene matches: 6. Germline CDR1 LNHDA, CDR2 SQIVND (reference sequence). The CDR3 covers 17 residues. The CDR3 sequence: CASSIYASGLAKNIQYF. CDR3 bases: TGTGCCAGTAGTATATATGCTAGCGGGTTAGCCAAAAACATTCAGTACTTC.

The chain couples TRBV2 to TRBJ2-7; a possible D gene is TRBD2 (7 bases). Trimming removed 1 base from V and 2 bases from J, with 15 bases in between. This CDR3 region has 16 residues. Per the germline V gene, CDR1 is SNHLY and CDR2 is FYNNEI. CDR3 sequence: CASSEEGGPSPYEQYF. The CDR3, as DNA: TGTGCCAGCAGTGAAGAGGGGGGGCCCTCCCCCTACGAGCAGTACTTC.

The rearrangement joins TRBV5-4 to TRBJ2-2; the D gene is possibly TRBD2 (5 bases). Germline V gene sequence: CDR1 SGHNT, CDR2 YYREEE (reference sequence). This CDR3 is 17 amino acids long. Trimming took 0 bases from V and 7 from J, leaving 19 bases between them. CDR3 loop: CASSLVPPGLFVGELFF. The CDR3, as DNA: TGTGCCAGCAGCTTGGTACCCCCGGGATTGTTTGTCGGGGAGCTGTTTTTT.

V is TRBV2 and J is TRBJ2-1; TRBD2 matches 13 bases. The CDR3 loop spans 16 amino acids. Germline lookup yields CDR1 SNHLY and CDR2 FYNNEI. The J segment lost 3 bases and the V segment lost 6 bases, leaving 5 bases of the junction unmatched. CDR3 amino acids: CASSPGLAGVYNEQFF. In nucleotides, the CDR3 is TGTGCCAGCAGCCCCGGACTAGCGGGGGTCTACAATGAGCAGTTCTTC.

This clone has just one count. The chain employs TRBV30 and TRBJ1-1; D not certain. Germline loops: CDR1 GTSNPN, CDR2 SVGIG (reference sequence). V gave up 5 bases and J gave up 11 bases, with 15 bases separating them. CDR3 length: 11 amino acids. The CDR3 bases are TGTGCCTGGGAAAAATATCCCGGCGCTTTCTTT. This sequence encodes CAWEKYPGAFF.

Concerning this clone: Additional DNA sequences in this sample encode the identical CDR3. The V gene is TRBV6-5, the J gene TRBJ2-7; 10 bases fit TRBD1. Trimming removed 5 bases from V and 0 bases from J; junction bases left unmatched: 4. Germline V gives CDR1 MNHEY, CDR2 SVGAGI. There are 15 residues in the CDR3. DNA of the CDR3: TGTGCCAGCAGTCACCGGGACAGGGGCTCCTACGAGCAGTACTTC. It yields the protein CASSHRDRGSYEQYF.

V is TRBV15 and J is TRBJ1-5, with D unclear. CDR3 length equals 16 residues. Trimming stripped 0 bases from V and 4 bases from J, with 13 bases between. Germline V gene data show CDR1 as LNHNV and CDR2 as YYDKDF (reference sequence). CDR3 nucleotides: TGTGCCACCAGCAGAGAAGTAACAGTACCAAATCAGCCCCAGCATTTT. Translated, it gives CATSREVTVPNQPQHF. Full variable domain (rest looked up from reference TRBV15 and TRBJ1-5): DAMVIQNPRYQVTQFGKPVTLSCSQTLNHNVMYWYQQKSSQAPKLLFHYYDKDFNNEADTPDNFQSRRPNTSFCFLDIRSPGLGDTAMYLCATSREVTVPNQPQHFGDGTRLSIL.

On this clone itself: Other nucleotide sequences in the sample specify the same CDR3. The rearrangement links TRBV20-1 to TRBJ1-4; 7 bases match TRBD1. With V trimmed by 6 bases and J by 7 bases, 2 bases remained unmatched. The CDR3 runs to 11 residues. Germline V CDR1 and CDR2: DFQATT, SNEGSKA (reference sequence). The CDR3 loop is CSARTGEKLFF. The CDR3 bases are TGCAGTGCCCGGACAGGTGAAAAACTGTTTTTT.